Here is one T cell receptor beta chain with its context. Deletions cut 4 bases from V and 2 bases from J, with 17 bases between. The CDR3 runs to 16 residues. Germline values: CDR1 MNHEY, CDR2 SMNVEV (reference sequence). Per the study methods: Estimation of nucleated cell counts was performed using reference gene primer amplification. Here immunoSEQ multiplex PCR was the method, and the copy in TCRdb shows in-frame clones only, minus some. V, J and clone size reflect that table, while D and trimming were determined from the DNA. Of 90,000 to 120,000 clones in the sample, roughly nine tenths are singletons; the top ten hold approximately 5%. The sample originates from a study of blood T cell repertoires in COVID-19. Background on the study: The samples span acute and convalescent COVID-19 from the United States, Italy and Spain.

The sequencing sample was made of peripheral blood. This TCR derives from a human donor in a cohort sampled during active COVID-19. V and J are TRBV27 and TRBJ1-2; weak D call: TRBD1 (6 bases). Here the CDR3 reads CASSWRGEGGNYGYTF. The CDR3 DNA is TGTGCCAGCAGTTGGAGGGGGGAGGGAGGAAACTATGGCTACACCTTC.